The 22 T cell receptor beta chains given below trace back to one sample, sequenced in a study of early T cells in non-severe SARS-CoV-2 infection. TCRdb processed the 5' RACE reads anew with MiXCR; each CDR3 protein has one entry. The sample lists under 100,000 distinct CDR3 sequences; roughly an eighth were seen once. Sample: whole blood. The receptors were gathered from an adult who was a healthcare worker with PCR-confirmed SARS-CoV-2 infection or an uninfected control (not recorded which).

This clonotype was detected only a few times. The J gene is TRBJ1-1, the V gene TRBV7-2, with a tentative D call TRBD1 (6 bases). This CDR3 spans 19 amino acids. Trimming pared 1 base from V and 0 bases from J, leaving 21 bases between. The V gene's germline CDR1 is SGHTA and CDR2 FQGNSA. The CDR3 DNA is TGTGCCAGCAGCTTAGACAACCCAGGGGCTCTCAACATGAACACTGAAGCTTTCTTT. This sequence encodes CASSLDNPGALNMNTEAFF.

In this sample, this clonotype turned up a few times. J is TRBJ2-5 and V is TRBV10-3; 12 bases line up with TRBD2. The CDR3 runs to 19 residues. The V gene's germline CDR1 is ENHRY and CDR2 SYGVKD. V was pared by 8 bases and J by 4 bases, with 20 bases of the junction left unmatched. The CDR3 DNA is TGTGCCATCCCGTCCCTTCTAAGGACTAGCGGGGAAGGGGGAGAGACCCAGTACTTC. Protein sequence: CAIPSLLRTSGEGGETQYF.

This clonotype was recorded many times. The chain uses TRBV4-2 and TRBJ1-1; 9 bases are a match to TRBD1. The CDR3 runs to 17 residues. CDR1 is LGHNA, CDR2 YNFKEQ, per germline. V lost 6 bases, J lost 6 bases, and 17 bases stayed unmatched. The CDR3 loop is CASSPPRDRVGDAEAFF. The DNA for the CDR3 is TGTGCCAGCAGTCCGCCCCGGGACAGGGTGGGTGACGCTGAAGCTTTCTTT.

Ten or more counts support this clonotype. The chain couples TRBV7-9 to TRBJ2-1, with TRBD2 identical over 14 bases. V lost 4 bases to trimming and J lost 13 bases; unmatched junction nucleotides: 6. The germline V gene has CDR1 SEHNR and CDR2 FQNEAQ (reference sequence). The CDR3 length is 14 residues. Here the CDR3 reads CASSSGLAGGKQFF. DNA for the CDR3: TGTGCCAGCAGCTCCGGACTAGCGGGGGGTAAACAGTTCTTC.

This clonotype has only a few counts. V is TRBV5-1 and J is TRBJ1-1, with unresolved D. With 2 bases removed from V and 1 base from J, the gap between germline ends came to 9 bases. The CDR3 is made up of 14 amino acids. Germline V gene data show CDR1 as SGHRS and CDR2 as YFSETQ. The CDR3 DNA is TGCGCCAGCAGCTTTACCAGCCCGAACACTGAAGCTTTCTTT. It encodes CASSFTSPNTEAFF.

This clonotype was counted a few times. The chain combines TRBV12-3 or TRBV12-4 with TRBJ2-7, with 10 positions matching TRBD1. The length of the CDR3 is 16 residues. The ends lost 5 bases at V and 2 bases at J; junction bases unmatched: 9. In DNA form, the CDR3 reads TGTGCCAGCAGTACCCAAAAGGGGACAGGGGCCTACGAGCAGTACTTC. Translating gives CASSTQKGTGAYEQYF.

The chain couples TRBV7-9 to TRBJ2-3; D is uncertain. Germline V lookup: CDR1 SEHNR, CDR2 FQNEAQ (reference sequence). V was clipped by 3 bases and J by 7 bases, with 14 bases between them. The CDR3 spans 14 residues. The CDR3 DNA reads as TGTGCCAGCAGCTTGTCCCGCATCTCAAATACGCAGTATTTT. Translating gives CASSLSRISNTQYF. Together with reference TRBV7-9 and TRBJ2-3, the CDR3 gives the full variable domain: DTGVSQNPRHKITKRGQNVTFRCDPISEHNRLYWYRQTLGQGPEFLTYFQNEAQLEKSRLLSDRFSAERPKGSFSTLEIQRTEQGDSAMYLCASSLSRISNTQYFGPGTRLTVL.

The chain uses TRBV10-3 and TRBJ2-7; no definite D call. In germline, CDR1 is ENHRY, CDR2 SYGVKD. The CDR3 runs 12 residues. Trimming took off 0 bases at V and 2 bases at J, with 2 bases between the two ends. The CDR3: CAISESAYEQYF. The CDR3 DNA follows: TGTGCCATCAGTGAGTCAGCCTACGAGCAGTACTTC.

A few counts support this clonotype. This chain joins TRBV7-2 and TRBJ2-5; 10 bases agree with TRBD2. Germline trimming cut 3 bases from V and 1 base from J; bases unmatched to any gene: 11. Germline V gene data show CDR1 as SGHTA and CDR2 as FQGNSA. The CDR3 is 18 amino acids. The CDR3 reads CASSFRTSGVHLQETQYF. The CDR3 DNA sequence: TGTGCCAGCAGCTTTAGAACTAGCGGGGTGCACCTCCAAGAGACCCAGTACTTC.

This clonotype was picked up many times. The rearrangement links TRBV6-6 to TRBJ1-6; 10 nucleotides align to TRBD1. Germline V gives CDR1 MNHNY, CDR2 SVGAGI (reference sequence). This CDR3 comprises 12 residues. Trimming cost V 6 bases and J 12 bases; bases outside gene matches: 2. The CDR3 is CASRGDRGPLHF. The CDR3 DNA follows: TGTGCCAGCAGAGGGGACAGGGGACCCCTCCACTTT.

The chain combines TRBV27 with TRBJ1-2; D call uncertain. The CDR3 loop spans 14 amino acids. V was cut by 2 bases and J by 6 bases, with 13 bases left in between. Per the germline V gene, CDR1 is MNHEY and CDR2 is SMNVEV (reference sequence). CDR3 sequence (DNA): TGTGCCAGCAGTTTAAAAGGCCCCTGGCATGGCTACACCTTC. Translated, it gives CASSLKGPWHGYTF.

This clonotype was seen at least ten times. The chain uses TRBV12-3 or TRBV12-4 and TRBJ1-1; D remains unclear. This CDR3 is built from 15 residues. V shed 0 bases and J shed 1 base, with 9 bases lying between them. The CDR3 loop is CASSLARRSNTEAFF. CDR3 in DNA: TGTGCCAGCAGTTTAGCGCGGAGATCGAACACTGAAGCTTTCTTT.

V and J are TRBV7-3 and TRBJ2-3; a possible D gene is TRBD2 (6 bases). Germline-derived CDR1 and CDR2 are SGHTA and FQGTGA. Trimming pared 4 bases from V and 5 bases from J, leaving 10 bases between. CDR3 size: 13 residues. The CDR3 spells CASSSRGKDTQYF. The CDR3 DNA is TGTGCCAGCAGCTCTCGGGGGAAAGATACGCAGTATTTT.

The V gene is TRBV4-3, the J gene TRBJ2-5, with 8 nucleotides matching TRBD2. The CDR3 length is 14 residues. V gave up 1 base and J gave up 2 bases; unmatched junction bases: 0. Germline loops: CDR1 LGHNA, CDR2 YSLEER. For the CDR3, the DNA is TGCGCCAGCAGCCAAGTAGCGGGGCAAGAGACCCAGTACTTC. It encodes CASSQVAGQETQYF.

The genes are TRBV6-4 and TRBJ1-2; TRBD1 agrees at 9 bases. The length of the CDR3 is 15 residues. The germline gives CDR1 MRHNA, CDR2 SNTAGT. J lost 7 bases, V lost 6 bases, and 12 bases had no gene match. The CDR3 DNA is TGTGCCAGCAGCCCCTCAGCACAGGGGGCGAGTGGCTACACCTTC. Its translation is CASSPSAQGASGYTF.

This clonotype was counted at least ten times. V and J are TRBV20-1 and TRBJ2-4; D not resolved. The length of the CDR3 is 13 residues. Germline V gives CDR1 DFQATT, CDR2 SNEGSKA (reference sequence). Between the trimmed V and J ends, which lost 3 bases and 7 bases, there was a span of 13 bases. CDR3: CSASSPPENIQYF. DNA for the CDR3: TGCAGTGCTAGTTCCCCCCCAGAGAACATTCAGTACTTC.

This clonotype was observed many times. The chain has TRBV11-3 and TRBJ2-4; D is unresolved. Trimming shortened V by 4 bases and J by 2 bases, and 9 bases separated the two germline ends. Germline lookup yields CDR1 SGHNT and CDR2 YENEEA. The CDR3 totals 14 residues. The CDR3 DNA is TGTGCCAGCAGCTCTACAGCCACCAAAAACATTCAGTACTTC. As protein: CASSSTATKNIQYF. The full variable domain, its missing parts supplied by reference TRBV11-3 and TRBJ2-4, is EAGVVQSPRYKIIEKKQPVAFWCNPISGHNTLYWYLQNLGQGPELLIRYENEEAVDDSQLPKDRFSAERLKGVDSTLKIQPAELGDSAVYLCASSSTATKNIQYFGAGTRLSVL.

This clonotype showed up many times. This chain joins TRBV6-5 and TRBJ2-7; D unresolved. CDR1 and CDR2 from the germline V gene are MNHEY and SVGAGI. V lost 0 bases and J lost 2, with 11 bases in between. There are 15 residues in the CDR3. The CDR3 nucleotides read TGTGCCAGCAGTTACTCTCCTGATCGGGCCTACGAGCAGTACTTC. It encodes CASSYSPDRAYEQYF.

The table lists this clonotype with many counts. The V and J genes are TRBV7-2 and TRBJ1-5, with a tentative D call TRBD1 (6 bases). Trimming stripped 5 bases from V and 6 bases from J, with 14 bases between. CDR1 and CDR2 from the germline V gene are SGHTA and FQGNSA. The CDR3 extends over 14 amino acids. The CDR3 DNA follows: TGTGCCAGCAGCCCCGAGCCAGGGGCTCAGCCCCAGCATTTT. Residues: CASSPEPGAQPQHF.

This chain links TRBV20-1 with TRBJ2-1; TRBD1 aligns across 8 bases. This CDR3 is 14 amino acids long. Germline V gene lookup returns CDR1 DFQATT and CDR2 SNEGSKA (reference sequence). V dropped 5 bases and J dropped 6; count of bases not matched to a gene: 9. The CDR3 loop is CSAPSGGAINEQFF. CDR3 DNA sequence: TGCAGTGCTCCCTCAGGGGGCGCAATCAATGAGCAGTTCTTC.

In its sample, this clonotype was seen a few times. This rearrangement joins TRBV20-1 to TRBJ2-3; 8 bases line up with TRBD1. The CDR3 runs 13 residues. In germline, CDR1 is DFQATT, CDR2 SNEGSKA (reference sequence). The CDR3 bases are TGCAGCGGCGACAGGGGAGGACGCGATACGCAGTATTTT. It specifies CSGDRGGRDTQYF.

This chain joins TRBV28 and TRBJ2-1, with D possibly TRBD2 on 6 matching bases. V was clipped by 6 bases and J by 6 bases, with 18 bases between them. Germline CDR1 reads MDHEN; CDR2 reads SYDVKM. This CDR3 has 15 amino acids. The CDR3 spells CASRPRWGDPNEQFF. Written as DNA, the CDR3 is TGTGCCAGCAGACCACGCTGGGGGGATCCCAATGAGCAGTTCTTC.